This T cell receptor (beta chain) originates from a study of metastatic and nonmetastatic thyroid tumors. Turning to the study itself: Repertoires from blood and tumor or nodule tissue of malignant and benign thyroid patients were compared. Whole-study results and caveats: Reported TCR beta diversity, measured in blood and tumor, was significantly higher for malignant thyroid tumors than for benign nodules.

Concerning this clone itself: Its specificity is not known.

No treatment of any kind had been given to any patient before thyroid surgery. TCRdb reassembled clones from the PCR reads with MiXCR. The sample contains over 45,000 clones, approximately 20% of which appear only once. CDR1 MNHNS and CDR2 SASEGT come from the germline V gene. Trimming removed 4 bases at V and 7 bases at J, with 13 bases between. The CDR3 covers 13 residues. The rearrangement uses TRBV6-1 and TRBJ1-2; TRBD1 is a possible D gene (5 bases). This clonotype was sampled from a male donor with papillary thyroid cancer or a benign thyroid nodule (not recorded which). Some clones in this sample may be carry-over from other donors' samples. Sequencing used blood. Here the CDR3 reads CASSGPRVLGYTF. Written as DNA, the CDR3 is TGTGCCAGCAGTGGGCCCAGGGTACTTGGCTACACCTTC.